This record covers a single TCR beta chain. The data originate from a study of beta chain features in type 1 diabetes. The entirety of the isolated RNA underwent reverse transcription, so expressed TCRB transcripts were sequenced. Using immunoSEQ multiplex PCR, the repertoire was profiled, and TCRdb retains in-frame clones only, with some absent. The table includes tens of thousands of clones, roughly 34% detected once. Germline V lookup: CDR1 SGHRS, CDR2 YFSETQ. Trimming stripped 2 bases from V and 2 bases from J, with 9 bases between. The CDR3 spans 14 residues. This sequence originates from a woman between 18 and 29 years old in good health. The gene calls are TRBV5-1 and TRBJ2-3; perhaps TRBD2 as D (5 bases). Sequenced: stem cell memory CD4+ T cells from blood. CDR3 residues: CASSFSEATDTQYF. CDR3 nucleotide sequence: TGCGCCAGCAGCTTTAGCGAAGCCACAGATACGCAGTATTTT.